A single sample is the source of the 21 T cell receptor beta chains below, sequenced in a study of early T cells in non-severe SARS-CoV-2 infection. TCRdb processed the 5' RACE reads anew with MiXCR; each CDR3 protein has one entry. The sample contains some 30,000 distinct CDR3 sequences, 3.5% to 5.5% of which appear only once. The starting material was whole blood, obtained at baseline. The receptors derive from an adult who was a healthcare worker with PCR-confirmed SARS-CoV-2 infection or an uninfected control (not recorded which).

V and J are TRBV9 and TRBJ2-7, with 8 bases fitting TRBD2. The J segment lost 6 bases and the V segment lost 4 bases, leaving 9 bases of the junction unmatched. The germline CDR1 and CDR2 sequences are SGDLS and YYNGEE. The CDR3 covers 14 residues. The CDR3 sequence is CASSLTGTSGEQYF. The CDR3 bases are TGTGCCAGCAGCTTAACCGGGACTAGTGGCGAGCAGTACTTC.

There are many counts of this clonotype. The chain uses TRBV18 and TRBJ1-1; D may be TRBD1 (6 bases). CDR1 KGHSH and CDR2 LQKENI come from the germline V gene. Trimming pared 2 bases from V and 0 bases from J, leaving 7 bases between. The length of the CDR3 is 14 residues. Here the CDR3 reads CASSPEGVNTEAFF. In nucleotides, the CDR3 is TGTGCCAGCTCACCAGAGGGGGTGAACACTGAAGCTTTCTTT.

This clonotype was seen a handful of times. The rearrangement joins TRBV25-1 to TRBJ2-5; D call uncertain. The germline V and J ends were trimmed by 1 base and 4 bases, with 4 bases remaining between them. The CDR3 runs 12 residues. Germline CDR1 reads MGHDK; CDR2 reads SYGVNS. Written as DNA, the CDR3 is TGTGCCAGCAGTGAATGGCGAGAGACCCAGTACTTC. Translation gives CASSEWRETQYF.

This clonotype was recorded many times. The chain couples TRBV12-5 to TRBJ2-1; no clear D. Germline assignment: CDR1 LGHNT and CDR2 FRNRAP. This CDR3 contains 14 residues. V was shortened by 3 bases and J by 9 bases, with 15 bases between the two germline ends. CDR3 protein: CASGLGLGTGEQFF. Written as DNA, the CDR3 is TGTGCTAGTGGTTTAGGCCTCGGAACCGGTGAGCAGTTCTTC.

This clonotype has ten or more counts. The CDR3 sequence: CASSLKGREQYF. Here the CDR3 DNA reads TGTGCCAGCAGTTTAAAAGGGCGGGAGCAGTACTTC. This chain uses TRBV12-3 or TRBV12-4 with TRBJ2-7; D remains ambiguous. V lost 2 bases and J 7 bases, leaving 9 bases between the germline ends. CDR3 length equals 12 residues.

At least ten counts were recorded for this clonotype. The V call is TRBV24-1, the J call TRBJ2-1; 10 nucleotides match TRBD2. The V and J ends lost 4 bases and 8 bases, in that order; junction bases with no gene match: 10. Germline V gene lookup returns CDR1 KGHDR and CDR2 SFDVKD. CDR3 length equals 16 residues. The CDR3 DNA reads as TGTGCCACCAGTGAGTCAGCGGGGGGGCAATTATATGAGCAGTTCTTC. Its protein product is CATSESAGGQLYEQFF.

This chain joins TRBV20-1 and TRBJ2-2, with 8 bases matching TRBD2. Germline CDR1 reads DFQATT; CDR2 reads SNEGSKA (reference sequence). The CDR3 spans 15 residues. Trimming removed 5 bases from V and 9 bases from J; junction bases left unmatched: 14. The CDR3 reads CSAFPTSEMARELFF. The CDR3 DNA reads TGCAGTGCTTTTCCGACTAGCGAGATGGCCAGGGAGCTGTTTTTT.

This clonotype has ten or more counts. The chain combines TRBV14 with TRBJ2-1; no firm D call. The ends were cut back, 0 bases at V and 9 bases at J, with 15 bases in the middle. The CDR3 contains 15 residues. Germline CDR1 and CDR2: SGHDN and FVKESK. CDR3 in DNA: TGTGCCAGCAGCCAAGACCCGGCCGGAAAGAGTGAGCAGTTCTTC. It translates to CASSQDPAGKSEQFF.

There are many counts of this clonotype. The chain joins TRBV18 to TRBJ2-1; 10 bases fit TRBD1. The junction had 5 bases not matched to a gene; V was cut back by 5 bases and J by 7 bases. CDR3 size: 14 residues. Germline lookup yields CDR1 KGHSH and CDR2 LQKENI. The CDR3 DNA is TGTGCCAGCTCATCGACAGGGGGCTGGAATGAGCAGTTCTTC. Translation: CASSSTGGWNEQFF.

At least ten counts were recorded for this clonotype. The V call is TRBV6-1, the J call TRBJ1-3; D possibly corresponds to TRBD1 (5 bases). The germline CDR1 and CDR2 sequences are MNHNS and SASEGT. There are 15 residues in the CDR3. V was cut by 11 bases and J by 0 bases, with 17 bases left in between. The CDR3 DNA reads TGTGCCCTCACCAGGGTAGCGGCCTCTGGAAACACCATATATTTT. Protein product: CALTRVAASGNTIYF.

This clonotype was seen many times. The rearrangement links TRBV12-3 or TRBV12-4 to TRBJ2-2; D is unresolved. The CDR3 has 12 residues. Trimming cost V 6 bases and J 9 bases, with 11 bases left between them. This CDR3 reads CASSYPGRELFF. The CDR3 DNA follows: TGTGCCAGCAGCTACCCTGGGCGGGAGCTGTTTTTT.

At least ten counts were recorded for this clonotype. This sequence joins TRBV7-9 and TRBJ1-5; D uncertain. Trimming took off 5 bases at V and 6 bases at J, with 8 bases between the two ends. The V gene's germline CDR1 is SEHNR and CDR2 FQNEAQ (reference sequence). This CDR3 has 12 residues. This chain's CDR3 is CASSPHGQPQHF. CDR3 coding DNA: TGTGCCAGCAGCCCCCATGGTCAGCCCCAGCATTTT.

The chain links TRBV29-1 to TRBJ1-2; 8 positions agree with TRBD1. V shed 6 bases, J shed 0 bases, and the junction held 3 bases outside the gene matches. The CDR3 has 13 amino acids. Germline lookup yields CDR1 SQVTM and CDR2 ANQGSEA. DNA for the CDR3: TGCAGCGTCTCGGACAGGGCTAACTATGGCTACACCTTC. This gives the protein CSVSDRANYGYTF. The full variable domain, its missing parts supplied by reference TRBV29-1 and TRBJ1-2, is SAVISQKPSRDICQRGTSLTIQCQVDSQVTMMFWYRQQPGQSLTLIATANQGSEATYESGFVIDKFPISRPNLTFSTLTVSNMSPEDSSIYLCSVSDRANYGYTFGSGTRLTVV.

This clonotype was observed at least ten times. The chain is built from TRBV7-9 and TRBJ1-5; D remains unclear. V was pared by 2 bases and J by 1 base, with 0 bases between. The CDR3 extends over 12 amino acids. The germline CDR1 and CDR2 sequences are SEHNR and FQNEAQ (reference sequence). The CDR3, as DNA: TGTGCCAGCAGCTTAAGCAATCAGCCCCAGCATTTT. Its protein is CASSLSNQPQHF.

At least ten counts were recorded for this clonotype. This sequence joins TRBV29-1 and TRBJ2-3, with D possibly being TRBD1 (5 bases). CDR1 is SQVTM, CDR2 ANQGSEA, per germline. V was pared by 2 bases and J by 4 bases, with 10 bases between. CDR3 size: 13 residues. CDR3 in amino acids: CSVERGVADTQYF. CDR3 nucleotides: TGCAGCGTTGAAAGGGGTGTGGCAGATACGCAGTATTTT.

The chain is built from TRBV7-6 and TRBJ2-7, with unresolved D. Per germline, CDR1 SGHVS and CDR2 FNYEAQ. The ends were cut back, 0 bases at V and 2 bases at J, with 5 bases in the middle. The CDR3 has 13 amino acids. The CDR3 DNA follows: TGTGCCAGCAGCTTAGCGCCGGCCTACGAGCAGTACTTC. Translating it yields CASSLAPAYEQYF.

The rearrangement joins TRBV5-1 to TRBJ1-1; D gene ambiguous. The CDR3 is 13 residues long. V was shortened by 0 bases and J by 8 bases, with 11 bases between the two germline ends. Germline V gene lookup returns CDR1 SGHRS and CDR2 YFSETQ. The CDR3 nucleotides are TGCGCCAGCAGCTTGGACGGAGTCGGGGAAGCTTTCTTT. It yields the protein CASSLDGVGEAFF.

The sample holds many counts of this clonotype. This CDR3 is CSVVQGLGLANTGELFF. The CDR3 DNA is TGCAGCGTTGTACAAGGACTAGGTCTCGCGAACACCGGGGAGCTGTTTTTT. The rearrangement joins TRBV29-1 to TRBJ2-2, with 7 bases aligning to TRBD2. This CDR3 is built from 17 residues. Per the germline V gene, CDR1 is SQVTM and CDR2 is ANQGSEA. Unmatched junction bases numbered 11, after V lost 4 bases and J lost 0 bases.

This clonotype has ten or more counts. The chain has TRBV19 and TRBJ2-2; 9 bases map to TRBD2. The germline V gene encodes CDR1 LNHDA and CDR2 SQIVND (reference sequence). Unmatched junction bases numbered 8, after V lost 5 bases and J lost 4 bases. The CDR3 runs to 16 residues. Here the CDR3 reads CASSPVAGESTGELFF. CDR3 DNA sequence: TGTGCCAGTAGTCCAGTAGCGGGAGAAAGCACCGGGGAGCTGTTTTTT.

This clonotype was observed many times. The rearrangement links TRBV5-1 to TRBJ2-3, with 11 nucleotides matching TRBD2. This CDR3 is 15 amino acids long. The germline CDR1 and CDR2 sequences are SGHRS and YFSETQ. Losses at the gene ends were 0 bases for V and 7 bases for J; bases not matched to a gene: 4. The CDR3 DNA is TGCGCCAGCAGCTTGGGTAGCGGGGGGGCCAATACGCAGTATTTT. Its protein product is CASSLGSGGANTQYF.

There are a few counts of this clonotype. CDR3 amino acids: CASSRTSGDQETQYF. As DNA, the CDR3 is TGTGCCAGCAGTAGGACTAGCGGGGACCAAGAGACCCAGTACTTC. This chain connects TRBV12-3 or TRBV12-4 to TRBJ2-5, with TRBD2 matching over 12 bases. The CDR3 has 15 amino acids. After removal of 5 bases from V and 0 bases from J, the junction contained 1 base not matched to a gene.